This TCR beta chain comes out of a study of blood T cell repertoires in COVID-19. Looking at the study overall: Whether acute or convalescent, the COVID-19 samples came from the United States, Italy and Spain. Nucleic acid was either cDNA or gDNA, and it came from T cells, B-cell-depleted T cells, or PBMCs.

The trim removed 1 base at V and 8 bases at J, leaving 5 bases unmatched. The CDR3 is 14 residues long. Germline V gives CDR1 LGHDT, CDR2 YNNKEL (reference sequence). This clone has more than one count but fewer than ten. Per the authors' pipeline: Reference gene primer amplification gave nucleated cell count estimates. The data were produced by immunoSEQ multiplex PCR, yet TCRdb's version contains in-frame clones alone and is incomplete. V and J calls and clone size come straight from that table; D and trimming were deduced from the DNA. The repertoire holds 150,000 to 180,000 clones, 60% to 85% seen once, with around 1.7% in the top ten.

The sequenced sample was peripheral blood. This receptor was identified in an elderly man with acute or convalescent COVID-19. The chain joins TRBV3-1 (or the pseudogene TRBV3-2) to TRBJ2-1, with 7 positions matching TRBD2. CDR3: CASSQAAGLDEQFF. DNA for the CDR3: TGTGCCAGCAGCCAAGCAGCGGGGTTGGATGAGCAGTTCTTC.